This TCR beta chain was obtained from a study of blood T cell repertoires in COVID-19. Study-wide background: Italy, Spain and the United States were the sources of the convalescent and acute COVID-19 samples. Nucleic acid was either cDNA or gDNA, and it came from T cells, B-cell-depleted T cells, or PBMCs.

Seattle's cohort entered during active infection and was followed longitudinally. Trimming left V 6 bases short and J 6 bases short, with 16 bases between. CDR3 length: 14 residues. Germline CDR1 MNHEY, CDR2 SVGAGI. TCRdb's copy holds only in-frame clones and misses some; the assay was immunoSEQ multiplex PCR. The sample holds approximately 90,000 clones, more than 65% seen once. The TCR originated in an older man with COVID-19, enrolled during active disease. Sequencing used peripheral blood. The rearrangement links TRBV6-5 to TRBJ2-3; D is unclear. This CDR3 is CASRKYSSADTQYF. The CDR3 DNA follows: TGTGCCAGCAGGAAGTACTCCTCCGCGGATACGCAGTATTTT.